Listed here are 26 T cell receptor beta chains from one sample, sequenced in a study of blood T cells in healthy people across ages. A sample-barcoded 5' primer and a J-beta primer mix were used in a second PCR of roughly 7 to 12 cycles. TCRdb reprocessed the 5' RACE reads via MiXCR and lists one record per CDR3 protein. In the table there are 1.8 million or so distinct CDR3 sequences, 30% to 40% of which are singletons. Sequencing was carried out using blood. These receptors originate from a human donor in good health.

This chain links TRBV7-6 with TRBJ2-7; 8 bases map to TRBD1. The CDR3 sequence is 17 residues long. Germline CDR1 and CDR2: SGHVS and FNYEAQ. The junction had 14 bases not matched to a gene; V was cut back by 4 bases and J by 3 bases. The CDR3 region is CASSSGTGISNVYEQYF. CDR3 sequence (DNA): TGTGCCAGCAGCTCTGGGACAGGTATATCGAATGTCTACGAGCAGTACTTC.

The rearrangement joins TRBV3-1 to TRBJ1-3; 7 bases are a match to TRBD1. CDR3 length equals 13 residues. Germline assignment: CDR1 LGHDT and CDR2 YNNKEL (reference sequence). Germline trimming cut 4 bases from V and 11 bases from J; bases unmatched to any gene: 8. CDR3 sequence reads: CASSPNRGHAIYF. The CDR3 DNA is TGTGCCAGCAGCCCCAACAGGGGCCACGCCATATATTTT.

This clonotype was found many times. The V call is TRBV24-1, the J call TRBJ2-1, with TRBD1 matching 11 bases. The length of the CDR3 is 16 residues. V trimming: 2 bases; J trimming: 6 bases; junction bases outside the gene matches: 5. From germline, CDR1 is KGHDR and CDR2 SFDVKD. For the CDR3, the DNA is TGTGCCACCAGTGATTATAGGACAGGGGGCTTCAATGAGCAGTTCTTC. Amino acids: CATSDYRTGGFNEQFF.

The genes are TRBV28 and TRBJ2-1, with D tentatively TRBD1 or TRBD2 (5 bases each). Germline V gene sequence: CDR1 MDHEN, CDR2 SYDVKM. CDR3 length equals 14 residues. The V end lost 3 bases, the J end lost 10 bases, and 16 bases lay between the germline ends. CDR3: CASSFGTQHREQFF. The CDR3 DNA sequence: TGTGCCAGCAGTTTCGGGACCCAACACAGGGAGCAGTTCTTC.

This clonotype has more than one count but fewer than ten. The chain carries TRBV29-1 and TRBJ1-1, with D perhaps matching TRBD1 (5 bases). The V gene's germline CDR1 is SQVTM and CDR2 ANQGSEA. V was pared by 5 bases and J by 4 bases, with 5 bases between. The CDR3 sequence is 10 residues long. The CDR3 bases are TGCAGCGTTCAGGGCACTGAAGCTTTCTTT. As protein: CSVQGTEAFF.

This clonotype has only a few counts. This sequence joins TRBV7-2 and TRBJ1-1; D gene unclear. The CDR3 runs 14 residues. V lost 3 bases and J 3 bases, leaving 11 bases between the germline ends. Germline values: CDR1 SGHTA, CDR2 FQGNSA. CDR3 nucleotide sequence: TGTGCCAGCAGCTTGTTTAGTGGTTACACTGAAGCTTTCTTT. Translation gives CASSLFSGYTEAFF. Variable domain in full (rest from reference TRBV7-2 and TRBJ1-1): GAGVSQSPSNKVTEKGKDVELRCDPISGHTALYWYRQSLGQGLEFLIYFQGNSAPDKSGLPSDRFSAERTGGSVSTLTIQRTQQEDSAVYLCASSLFSGYTEAFFGQGTRLTVV.

The V gene is TRBV20-1, the J gene TRBJ1-2; D gene uncertain. The CDR3 covers 12 residues. V lost 4 bases to trimming and J lost 7 bases, with 13 bases between them. CDR1 is DFQATT and CDR2 is SNEGSKA in the germline V gene (reference sequence). CDR3 region: CSAKEGASGYTF. CDR3 coding DNA: TGCAGTGCTAAGGAGGGCGCTAGTGGCTACACCTTC.

The chain employs TRBV24-1 and TRBJ2-3; 9 bases are a match to TRBD2. The V segment lost 2 bases and the J segment 6 bases; nucleotides outside the gene matches: 8. The germline V gene encodes CDR1 KGHDR and CDR2 SFDVKD. The length of the CDR3 is 16 residues. CDR3 amino acids: CATSDWRGGAWDTQYF. CDR3 DNA: TGTGCCACCAGTGATTGGCGCGGGGGGGCTTGGGATACGCAGTATTTT.

CDR3 nucleotides: TGTGCCAGCAGCTCCCAACCGACCCCCCATTCCGGCTACACCTTC. This codes for CASSSQPTPHSGYTF. The chain carries TRBV7-2 and TRBJ1-2; no clear D. Germline V gene sequence: CDR1 SGHTA, CDR2 FQGNSA. V was cut by 4 bases and J by 8 bases, with 20 bases left in between. The CDR3 extends over 15 amino acids.

This clonotype was seen a handful of times. A read error may be the cause here, since a much bigger clone is one base away. V usage is TRBV4-3 and J usage is TRBJ2-4; D not certain. The DNA end lines up better with TRBJ2-7; the J call may be wrong. The germline gives CDR1 LGHNA, CDR2 YSLEER. There are 16 residues in the CDR3. The CDR3 reads CASSQDDRSVDYEQYF. CDR3 bases: TGCGCCAGCAGCCAAGATGATCGTTCAGTGGACTACGAGCAGTACTTC.

To note about this clonotype: Compared with germline, one end of the junction differs, possibly owing to a read error. The V call is TRBV5-6, the J call TRBJ2-5, with D unresolved. This CDR3 has 11 amino acids. Germline CDR1 SGHDT, CDR2 YYEEEE. CDR3: CASSQEETRYF. The CDR3 DNA is TGTGCCAGCAGTCAGGAAGAGACCCGGTACTTC.

CDR3 DNA sequence: TGTGCCAGCAGTTACTCGGGCTATATAGGGGCAGGGCGGCGGAATGAGCAGTTCTTC. Amino acids: CASSYSGYIGAGRRNEQFF. The gene calls are TRBV6-5 and TRBJ2-1; a weak D match, TRBD1 (5 bases). This CDR3 is built from 19 residues. Trimming left V 0 bases short and J 7 bases short, with 25 bases between. The V gene's germline CDR1 is MNHEY and CDR2 SVGAGI.

A word on this clonotype: The junction differs from germline at one of its ends, possibly a read error. The gene calls are TRBV5-6 and TRBJ1-2; D call uncertain. Germline V gene lookup returns CDR1 SGHDT and CDR2 YYEEEE. The CDR3 runs 13 residues. The CDR3 loop is CASSSYSFYGHTF. The CDR3 DNA is TGTGCCAGCAGCTCCTACAGCTTTTATGGCCACACCTTC.

A single count supports this clonotype. V is TRBV10-2 and J is TRBJ1-1, with no clear D. The length of the CDR3 is 12 residues. The V and J ends lost 8 bases and 11 bases respectively, with 18 bases between them. The germline CDR1 and CDR2 sequences are WSHSY and SAAADI. CDR3 protein: CASGRPRELAFF. Written as DNA, the CDR3 is TGCGCCAGCGGGAGACCGCGGGAGTTGGCTTTCTTT.

In this sample, this clonotype turned up a few times. The chain is built from TRBV7-2 and TRBJ2-1; TRBD1 matches 9 bases. The CDR3 is 14 residues long. The junction had 2 bases not matched to a gene; V was cut back by 7 bases and J by 1 base. Germline-derived CDR1 and CDR2 are SGHTA and FQGNSA. Written as DNA, the CDR3 is TGTGCCAGCACCGACAGGGGGTCCTACAATGAGCAGTTCTTC. It codes for CASTDRGSYNEQFF.

This chain uses TRBV12-3 or TRBV12-4 with TRBJ1-2; D might be TRBD1 (6 bases). The CDR3 spans 16 residues. The germline V and J ends were trimmed by 6 bases and 7 bases, with 24 bases remaining between them. The CDR3, as DNA: TGTGCCAGCAGGAGTTCAATTAAGGGCAGGGGTGCTGGCTACACCTTC. The encoded protein is CASRSSIKGRGAGYTF.

This chain joins TRBV5-1 and TRBJ1-2; tentative D call: TRBD1 (5 bases). Germline V gives CDR1 SGHRS, CDR2 YFSETQ. The CDR3 extends over 14 amino acids. Trimming stripped 4 bases from V and 3 bases from J, with 13 bases between. This chain's CDR3 is CASSAQEEYYGYTF. CDR3 DNA sequence: TGCGCCAGCAGCGCACAGGAGGAGTACTATGGCTACACCTTC.

V and J are TRBV28 and TRBJ1-5; D gene unclear. Trimming removed 6 bases at V and 7 bases at J, with 10 bases between. Germline values: CDR1 MDHEN, CDR2 SYDVKM. The CDR3 is 12 amino acids. The CDR3 spells CASSTSAQPQHF. In DNA form, the CDR3 reads TGTGCCAGCAGCACCTCGGCACAGCCCCAGCATTTT.

This clonotype turned up a few times. The chain uses TRBV11-1 and TRBJ2-2; D is possibly TRBD1 (5 bases). The CDR3 extends over 17 amino acids. In germline, CDR1 is SGHAT, CDR2 FQDESV (reference sequence). The V end was cut by 2 bases, the J end by 3 bases, with 16 bases between. DNA of the CDR3: TGTGCCAGCAGCTTAACAAGGGGTTACATGTACACCGGGGAGCTGTTTTTT. This encodes CASSLTRGYMYTGELFF. Supplemented by reference TRBV11-1 and TRBJ2-2, the full variable domain reads EAEVAQSPRYKITEKSQAVAFWCDPISGHATLYWYRQILGQGPELLVQFQDESVVDDSQLPKDRFSAERLKGVDSTLKIQPAELGDSAMYLCASSLTRGYMYTGELFFGEGSRLTVL.

This clonotype was seen more than once but under ten times. In DNA, the CDR3 is TGTGCCAGCAGGCGGACAGGGGTAGATGGCTACACCTTC. Its translation: CASRRTGVDGYTF. The chain combines TRBV2 with TRBJ1-2; 9 bases are shared with TRBD1. Trimming removed 6 bases from V and 6 bases from J; junction bases left unmatched: 5. The CDR3 runs 13 residues. Germline V gene data show CDR1 as SNHLY and CDR2 as FYNNEI.

This clonotype showed up just a few times. The V call is TRBV6-6, the J call TRBJ2-1; D gene ambiguous. CDR3 size: 12 residues. Per germline, CDR1 MNHNY and CDR2 SVGAGI (reference sequence). Trimming stripped 6 bases from V and 5 bases from J, with 8 bases between. CDR3: CASRIRNNEQFF. CDR3 in DNA: TGTGCCAGCAGGATTAGAAACAATGAGCAGTTCTTC.

The rearrangement links TRBV7-2 to TRBJ1-2, with TRBD1 identical over 9 bases. CDR1 is SGHTA and CDR2 is FQGNSA in the germline V gene. V lost 4 bases to trimming and J lost 5 bases; unmatched junction nucleotides: 8. The CDR3 has 15 residues. The CDR3, as DNA: TGTGCCAGCAGCTCCCCTCCGGGACAGGGTTATGGCTACACCTTC. Its translation: CASSSPPGQGYGYTF.

The chain couples TRBV10-3 to TRBJ2-3; 14 bases are shared with TRBD2. The germline V gene encodes CDR1 ENHRY and CDR2 SYGVKD. The trim removed 3 bases at V and 8 bases at J, leaving 10 bases unmatched. CDR3 size: 17 residues. CDR3 DNA: TGTGCCATCAGTGAATTGCGGGGACTAGCGGGGGAAGGTACGCAGTATTTT. The encoded protein is CAISELRGLAGEGTQYF.

V is TRBV6-2 or TRBV6-3 and J is TRBJ2-5; unclear D gene. The V and J ends lost 0 bases and 2 bases respectively, with 16 bases between them. The CDR3 runs to 17 residues. Germline CDR1 and CDR2: MNHEY and SVGEGT. Written as DNA, the CDR3 is TGTGCCAGCAGTTACTCGAGGTCCGGTGGATTACAAGAGACCCAGTACTTC. This codes for CASSYSRSGGLQETQYF.

This clonotype was seen only once. CDR3: CASSTQQGAKGYTF. CDR3 sequence (DNA): TGTGCCAGCAGCACCCAACAGGGGGCAAAGGGCTACACCTTC. This chain joins TRBV7-2 and TRBJ1-2; 9 bases are shared with TRBD1. Germline trimming cut 5 bases from V and 8 bases from J; bases unmatched to any gene: 9. This CDR3 region has 14 residues. The germline V gene encodes CDR1 SGHTA and CDR2 FQGNSA. Drawing the rest from reference TRBV7-2 and TRBJ1-2, the complete variable domain is GAGVSQSPSNKVTEKGKDVELRCDPISGHTALYWYRQSLGQGLEFLIYFQGNSAPDKSGLPSDRFSAERTGGSVSTLTIQRTQQEDSAVYLCASSTQQGAKGYTFGSGTRLTVV.

This chain connects TRBV6-1 to TRBJ1-1, with a weak D call TRBD1 (5 bases). CDR1 and CDR2 (germline): MNHNS, SASEGT. This CDR3 has 16 amino acids. Trimming took off 6 bases at V and 4 bases at J, with 21 bases between the two ends. CDR3 in amino acids: CASSTPEGVGGTEAFF. In nucleotides, the CDR3 is TGTGCCAGCAGCACACCAGAAGGGGTCGGGGGCACTGAAGCTTTCTTT.